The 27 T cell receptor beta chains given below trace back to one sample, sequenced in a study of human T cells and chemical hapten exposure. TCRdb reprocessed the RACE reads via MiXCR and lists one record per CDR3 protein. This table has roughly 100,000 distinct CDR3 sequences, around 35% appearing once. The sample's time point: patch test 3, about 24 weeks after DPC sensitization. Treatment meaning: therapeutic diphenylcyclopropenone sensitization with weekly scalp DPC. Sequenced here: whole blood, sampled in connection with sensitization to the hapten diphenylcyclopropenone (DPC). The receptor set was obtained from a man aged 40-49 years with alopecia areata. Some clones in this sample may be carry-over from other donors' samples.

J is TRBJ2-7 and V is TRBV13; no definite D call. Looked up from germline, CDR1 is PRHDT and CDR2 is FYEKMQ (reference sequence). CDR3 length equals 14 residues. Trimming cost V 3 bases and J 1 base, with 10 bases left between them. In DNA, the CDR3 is TGTGCCAGCAGCTTGGGCAGGATTTCCTACGAGCAGTACTTC. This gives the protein CASSLGRISYEQYF.

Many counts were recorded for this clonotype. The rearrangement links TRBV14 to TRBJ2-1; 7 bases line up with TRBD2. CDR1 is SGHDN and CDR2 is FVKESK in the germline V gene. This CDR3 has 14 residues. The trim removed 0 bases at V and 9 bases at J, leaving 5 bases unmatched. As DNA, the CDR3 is TGTGCCAGCAGCCAAGAACTAGCGAGCACTGAGCAGTTCTTC. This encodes CASSQELASTEQFF.

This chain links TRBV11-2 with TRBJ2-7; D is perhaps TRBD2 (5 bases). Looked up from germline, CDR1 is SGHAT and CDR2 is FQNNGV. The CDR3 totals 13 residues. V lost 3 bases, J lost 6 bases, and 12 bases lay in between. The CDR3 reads CASSFGSPSEQYV. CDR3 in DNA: TGTGCCAGCAGCTTTGGGAGCCCAAGCGAGCAGTACGTC.

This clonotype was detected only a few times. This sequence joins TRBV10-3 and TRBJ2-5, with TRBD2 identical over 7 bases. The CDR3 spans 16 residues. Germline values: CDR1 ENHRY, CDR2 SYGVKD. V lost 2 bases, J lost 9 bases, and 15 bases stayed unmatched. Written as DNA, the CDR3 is TGTGCCATCAGTGAGATAATAGCGGGTTCCGCGAGGGCCCAGTACTTC. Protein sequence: CAISEIIAGSARAQYF.

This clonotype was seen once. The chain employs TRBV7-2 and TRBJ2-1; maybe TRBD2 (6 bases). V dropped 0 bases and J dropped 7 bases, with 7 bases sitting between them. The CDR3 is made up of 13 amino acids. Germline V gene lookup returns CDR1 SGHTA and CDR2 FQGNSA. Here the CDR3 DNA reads TGTGCCAGCAGCTTAGCTGGGGGGAATGAGCAGTTCTTC. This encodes CASSLAGGNEQFF. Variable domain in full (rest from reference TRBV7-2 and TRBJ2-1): GAGVSQSPSNKVTEKGKDVELRCDPISGHTALYWYRQSLGQGLEFLIYFQGNSAPDKSGLPSDRFSAERTGGSVSTLTIQRTQQEDSAVYLCASSLAGGNEQFFGPGTRLTVL.

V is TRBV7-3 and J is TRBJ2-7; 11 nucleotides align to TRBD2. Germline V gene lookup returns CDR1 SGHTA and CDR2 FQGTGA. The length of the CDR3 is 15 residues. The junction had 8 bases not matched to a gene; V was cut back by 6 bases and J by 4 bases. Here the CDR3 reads CASSLTSGSGYEQYF. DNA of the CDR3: TGTGCCAGCAGTCTTACTAGCGGGAGTGGATACGAGCAGTACTTC.

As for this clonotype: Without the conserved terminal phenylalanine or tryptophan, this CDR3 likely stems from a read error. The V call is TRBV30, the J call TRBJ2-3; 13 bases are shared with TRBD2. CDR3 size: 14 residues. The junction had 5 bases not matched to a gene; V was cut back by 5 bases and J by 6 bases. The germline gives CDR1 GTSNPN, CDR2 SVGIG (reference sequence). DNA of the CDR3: TGTGCCTGGGGACGGACTAGCGGGAGTGATACGCAGTATCTT. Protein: CAWGRTSGSDTQYL.

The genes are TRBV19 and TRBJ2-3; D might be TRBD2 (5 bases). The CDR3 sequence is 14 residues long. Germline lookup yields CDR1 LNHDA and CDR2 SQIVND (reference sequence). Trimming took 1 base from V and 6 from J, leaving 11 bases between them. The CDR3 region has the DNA TGTGCCAGTAGTATAGTCGCACTAGTGGATACGCAGTATTTT. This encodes CASSIVALVDTQYF. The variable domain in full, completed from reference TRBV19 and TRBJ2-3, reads DGGITQSPKYLFRKEGQNVTLSCEQNLNHDAMYWYRQDPGQGLRLIYYSQIVNDFQKGDIAEGYSVSREKKESFPLTVTSAQKNPTAFYLCASSIVALVDTQYFGPGTRLTVL.

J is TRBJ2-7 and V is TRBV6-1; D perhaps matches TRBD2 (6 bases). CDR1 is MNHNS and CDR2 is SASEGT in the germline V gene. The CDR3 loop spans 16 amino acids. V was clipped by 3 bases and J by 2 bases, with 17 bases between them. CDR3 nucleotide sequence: TGTGCCAGCAGTGAGGGGTCCCGCGGGGCCCCCTACGAGCAGTACGTC. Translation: CASSEGSRGAPYEQYV.

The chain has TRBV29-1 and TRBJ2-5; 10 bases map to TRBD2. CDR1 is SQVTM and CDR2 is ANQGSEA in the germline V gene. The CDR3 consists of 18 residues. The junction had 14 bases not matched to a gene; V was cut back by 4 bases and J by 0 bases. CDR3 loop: CSVGLAGETATYQETQYF. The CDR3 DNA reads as TGCAGCGTTGGACTAGCGGGCGAAACAGCGACGTACCAAGAGACCCAGTACTTC.

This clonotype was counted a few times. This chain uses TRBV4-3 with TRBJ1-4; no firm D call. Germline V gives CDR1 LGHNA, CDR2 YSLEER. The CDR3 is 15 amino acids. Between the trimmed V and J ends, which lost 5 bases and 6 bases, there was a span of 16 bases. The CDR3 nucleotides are TGCGCCAGCAGCTCAGAAGGTGTTGGGGATGAAAAACTGTTTTTT. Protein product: CASSSEGVGDEKLFF.

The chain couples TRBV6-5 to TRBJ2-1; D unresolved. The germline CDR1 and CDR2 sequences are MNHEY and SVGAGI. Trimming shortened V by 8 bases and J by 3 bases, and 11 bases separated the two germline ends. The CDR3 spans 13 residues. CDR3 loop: CASGTDYYNEQFF. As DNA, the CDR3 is TGTGCCAGCGGCACAGATTACTACAATGAGCAGTTCTTC.

CDR3 residues: CASSFKGDNEQFF. The CDR3, as DNA: TGTGCCAGCAGTTTCAAGGGGGACAATGAGCAGTTCTTC. V and J are TRBV12-3 or TRBV12-4 and TRBJ2-1; weak D call: TRBD1 (6 bases). The CDR3 spans 13 residues. V lost 3 bases to trimming and J lost 5 bases, with 8 bases between them.

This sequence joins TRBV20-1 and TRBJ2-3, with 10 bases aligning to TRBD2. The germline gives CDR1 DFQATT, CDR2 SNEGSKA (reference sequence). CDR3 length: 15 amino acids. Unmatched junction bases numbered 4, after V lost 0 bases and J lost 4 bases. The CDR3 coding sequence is TGCAGTGCTAGAGATACCCTAGCGGGAGCAGATACGCAGTATTTT. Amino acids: CSARDTLAGADTQYF.

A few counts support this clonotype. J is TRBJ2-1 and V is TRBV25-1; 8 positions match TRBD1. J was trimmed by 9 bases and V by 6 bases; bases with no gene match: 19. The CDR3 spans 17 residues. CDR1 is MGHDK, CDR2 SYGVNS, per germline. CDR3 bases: TGTGCCAGCAGGGCAGGGGGCCGGGACTCACGAGGCGGTGAGCAGTTCTTC. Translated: CASRAGGRDSRGGEQFF.

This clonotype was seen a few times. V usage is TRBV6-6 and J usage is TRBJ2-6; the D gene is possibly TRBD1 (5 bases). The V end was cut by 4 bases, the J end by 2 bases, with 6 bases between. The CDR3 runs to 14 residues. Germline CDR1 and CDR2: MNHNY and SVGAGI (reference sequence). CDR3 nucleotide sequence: TGTGCCAGCAGTTCCAGGGCTGGGGCCAACGTCCTGACTTTC. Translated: CASSSRAGANVLTF.

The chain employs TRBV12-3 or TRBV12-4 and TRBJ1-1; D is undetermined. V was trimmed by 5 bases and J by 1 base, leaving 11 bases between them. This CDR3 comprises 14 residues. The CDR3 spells CASSTYSGNTEAFF. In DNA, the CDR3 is TGTGCCAGCAGTACTTATAGTGGGAACACTGAAGCTTTCTTT.

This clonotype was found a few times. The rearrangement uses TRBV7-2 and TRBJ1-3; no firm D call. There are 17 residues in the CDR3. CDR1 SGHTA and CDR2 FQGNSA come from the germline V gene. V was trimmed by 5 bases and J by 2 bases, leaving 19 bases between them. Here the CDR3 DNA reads TGTGCCAGCAGCCCATCGCCCGGAACGTTGGCTGGAAACACCATATATTTT. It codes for CASSPSPGTLAGNTIYF. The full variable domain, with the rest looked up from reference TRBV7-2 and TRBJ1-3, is GAGVSQSPSNKVTEKGKDVELRCDPISGHTALYWYRQSLGQGLEFLIYFQGNSAPDKSGLPSDRFSAERTGGSVSTLTIQRTQQEDSAVYLCASSPSPGTLAGNTIYFGEGSWLTVV.

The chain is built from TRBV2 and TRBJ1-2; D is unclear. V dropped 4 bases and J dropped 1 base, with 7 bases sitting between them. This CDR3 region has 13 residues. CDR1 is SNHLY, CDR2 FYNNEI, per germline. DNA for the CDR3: TGTGCCAGCAGTGTGACGGATAACTATGGCTACACCTTC. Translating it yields CASSVTDNYGYTF. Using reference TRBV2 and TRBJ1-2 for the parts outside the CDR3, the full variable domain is EPEVTQTPSHQVTQMGQEVILRCVPISNHLYFYWYRQILGQKVEFLVSFYNNEISEKSEIFDDQFSVERPDGSNFTLKIRSTKLEDSAMYFCASSVTDNYGYTFGSGTRLTVV.

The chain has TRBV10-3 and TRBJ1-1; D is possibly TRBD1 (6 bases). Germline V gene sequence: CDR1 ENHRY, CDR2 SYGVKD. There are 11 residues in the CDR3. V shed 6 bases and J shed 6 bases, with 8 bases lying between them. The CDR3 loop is CAIRQGSEAFF. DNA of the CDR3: TGTGCCATCAGACAGGGCTCTGAAGCTTTCTTT.

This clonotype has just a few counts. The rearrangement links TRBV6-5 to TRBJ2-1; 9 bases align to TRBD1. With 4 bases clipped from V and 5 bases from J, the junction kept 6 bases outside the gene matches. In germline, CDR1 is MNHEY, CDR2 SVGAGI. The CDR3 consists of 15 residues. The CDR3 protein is CASSSTGGRNNEQFF. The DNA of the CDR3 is TGTGCCAGCAGTTCTACAGGGGGCAGGAACAATGAGCAGTTCTTC.

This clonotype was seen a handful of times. CDR3 region: CASSFSPGLAGTNEQFF. In DNA, the CDR3 is TGTGCCAGCAGTTTCTCTCCGGGACTAGCGGGTACGAATGAGCAGTTCTTC. This chain joins TRBV12-3 or TRBV12-4 and TRBJ2-1, with 12 bases fitting TRBD2. V dropped 3 bases and J dropped 7; count of bases not matched to a gene: 10. The CDR3 runs 17 residues.

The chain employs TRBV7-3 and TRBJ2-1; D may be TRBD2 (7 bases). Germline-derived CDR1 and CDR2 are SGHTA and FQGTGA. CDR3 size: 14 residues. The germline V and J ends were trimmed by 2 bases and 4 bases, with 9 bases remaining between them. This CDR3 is CASSLGRGYNEQFF. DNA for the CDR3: TGTGCCAGCAGCTTAGGGAGGGGGTACAATGAGCAGTTCTTC.

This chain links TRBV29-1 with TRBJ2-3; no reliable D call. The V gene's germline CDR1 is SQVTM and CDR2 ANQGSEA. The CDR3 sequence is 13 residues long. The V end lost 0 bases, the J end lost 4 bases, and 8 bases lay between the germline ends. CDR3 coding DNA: TGCAGCGTTGAAGATCCTAGGGCAGATACGCAGTATTTT. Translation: CSVEDPRADTQYF.

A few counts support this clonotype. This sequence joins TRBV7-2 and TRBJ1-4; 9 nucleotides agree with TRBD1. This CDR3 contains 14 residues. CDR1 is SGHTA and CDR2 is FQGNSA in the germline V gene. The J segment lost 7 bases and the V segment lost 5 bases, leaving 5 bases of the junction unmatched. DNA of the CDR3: TGTGCCAGCAGCGTGACAGGGGGGACTGAAAAACTGTTTTTT. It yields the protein CASSVTGGTEKLFF.

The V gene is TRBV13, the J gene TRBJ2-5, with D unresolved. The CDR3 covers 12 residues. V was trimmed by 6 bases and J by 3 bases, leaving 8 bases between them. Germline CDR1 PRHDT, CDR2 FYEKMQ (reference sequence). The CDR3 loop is CASRRAEETQYF. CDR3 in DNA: TGTGCCAGCAGACGAGCTGAAGAGACCCAGTACTTC.

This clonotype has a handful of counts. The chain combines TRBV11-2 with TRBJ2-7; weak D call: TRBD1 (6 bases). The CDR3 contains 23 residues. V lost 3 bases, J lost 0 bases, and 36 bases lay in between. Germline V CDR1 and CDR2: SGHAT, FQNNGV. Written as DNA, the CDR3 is TGTGCCAGCAGCTTGAATCTAGGATCGATCGGTCCTGAGTCTAGGGGGTACTCCTACGAGCAGTACTTC. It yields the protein CASSLNLGSIGPESRGYSYEQYF.